This T cell receptor beta chain was recovered during a study of memory CD4+ T cells and cytomegalovirus serostatus. Germline CDR1 SQVTM, CDR2 ANQGSEA. This CDR3 has 14 amino acids. V dropped 5 bases and J dropped 4 bases, with 17 bases sitting between them. The sort gate was single viable CD3+CD4+CD8-CD45RO+ cells for memory CD4+ T cells. Using immunoSEQ multiplex PCR, the repertoire was profiled, and TCRdb retains in-frame clones only, with some absent. This sample has nearly 60,000 clones, with about three quarters found just once. This rearrangement joins TRBV29-1 to TRBJ1-1, with TRBD1 as a possible D gene (6 bases). The sequenced sample was memory CD4+ T cells from blood. This clonotype was sampled from an adult in good health and CMV-seronegative. The CDR3 region is CSVPNQGLGTEAFF. The CDR3 DNA reads TGCAGCGTTCCCAATCAGGGGCTGGGCACTGAAGCTTTCTTT.